This T cell receptor beta chain was profiled in a study of T cells of healthy individuals. Via MiXCR, TCRdb re-called the 5' RACE reads, giving one row per CDR3 protein. The sample yields some 69,000 distinct CDR3 sequences, around 15% seen once. The clonotype comes from a human donor in good health.

The CDR3 spells CASSQAGQNLNTEAFF. DNA for the CDR3: TGTGCCAGCAGCCAAGCGGGACAGAACTTGAACACTGAAGCTTTCTTT. The genes are TRBV3-1 and TRBJ1-1; 7 nucleotides line up with TRBD1. This CDR3 region has 16 residues. The V gene's germline CDR1 is LGHDT and CDR2 YNNKEL (reference sequence). With 1 base clipped from V and 0 bases from J, the junction kept 5 bases outside the gene matches.